This T cell receptor beta chain was profiled in a study of T-cell reconstitution after alpha-beta-depleted transplantation in children. Notes on the study in general: Where alpha-beta T cells came from about two months after transplant was reportedly several hundred expanded graft clones. Several patients had high TCRbeta diversity at day 60; it came from surviving recipient T cells and thymic progenitors. Among T cells one year after transplant, newly produced cells accounted for most counts and diversity.

The germline V gene encodes CDR1 SGHRS and CDR2 YFSETQ. Between the trimmed V and J ends, which lost 2 bases and 0 bases, there was a span of 12 bases. This CDR3 region has 15 residues. Molecular barcoding with unique molecular identifiers was used for the TCRbeta library. TCRdb fed the PCR reads into MiXCR, producing one record per CDR3 protein. The sample has a few hundred thousand distinct CDR3 sequences; over 9% are singletons. On this clonotype: Its antigen is currently unknown. A read error may be the cause here, since a much bigger clone is one base away.

This chain uses TRBV5-1 with TRBJ2-7; possible D gene TRBD1, 6 bases. This TCR derives from a boy under two years old with acute myeloid leukemia, due to receive a stem cell transplant. Sequenced material: PBMCs, taken before TCRalphabeta/CD19-depleted stem cell transplant. The CDR3 region is CASSFPGTRSYEQYF. For the CDR3, the DNA is TGCGCCAGCAGCTTCCCCGGGACACGCTCCTACGAGCAGTACTTC.